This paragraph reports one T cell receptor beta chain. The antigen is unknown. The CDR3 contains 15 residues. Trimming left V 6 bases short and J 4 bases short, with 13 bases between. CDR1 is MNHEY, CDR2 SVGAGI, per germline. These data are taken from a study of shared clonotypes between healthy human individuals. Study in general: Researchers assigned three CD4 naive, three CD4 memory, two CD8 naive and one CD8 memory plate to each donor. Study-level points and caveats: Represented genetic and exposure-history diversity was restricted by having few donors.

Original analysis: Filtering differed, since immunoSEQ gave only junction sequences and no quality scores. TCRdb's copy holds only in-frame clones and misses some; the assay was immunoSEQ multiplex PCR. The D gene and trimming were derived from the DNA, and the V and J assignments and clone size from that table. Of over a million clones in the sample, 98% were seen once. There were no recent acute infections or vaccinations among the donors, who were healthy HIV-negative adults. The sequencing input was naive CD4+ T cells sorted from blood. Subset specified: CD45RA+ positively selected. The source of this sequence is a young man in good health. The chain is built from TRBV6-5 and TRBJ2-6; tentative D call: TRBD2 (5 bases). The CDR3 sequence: CASSLRRKGANVLTF. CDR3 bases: TGTGCCAGCAGCCTCAGGAGGAAGGGGGCCAACGTCCTGACTTTC.